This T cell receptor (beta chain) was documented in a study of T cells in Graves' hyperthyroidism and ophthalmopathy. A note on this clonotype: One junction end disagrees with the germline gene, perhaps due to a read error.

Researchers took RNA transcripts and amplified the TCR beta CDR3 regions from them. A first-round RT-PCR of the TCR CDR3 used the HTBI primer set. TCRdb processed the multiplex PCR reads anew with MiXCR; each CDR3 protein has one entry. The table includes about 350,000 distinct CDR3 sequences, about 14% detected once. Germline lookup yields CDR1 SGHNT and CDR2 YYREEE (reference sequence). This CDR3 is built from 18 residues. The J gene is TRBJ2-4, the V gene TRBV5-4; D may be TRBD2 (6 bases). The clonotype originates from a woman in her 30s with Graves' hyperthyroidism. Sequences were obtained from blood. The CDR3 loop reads CASSPGGLTFLAKNIEYF. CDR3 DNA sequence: TGTGCCAGCAGCCCCGGGGGACTGACTTTTTTGGCCAAAAACATTGAGTACTTC.